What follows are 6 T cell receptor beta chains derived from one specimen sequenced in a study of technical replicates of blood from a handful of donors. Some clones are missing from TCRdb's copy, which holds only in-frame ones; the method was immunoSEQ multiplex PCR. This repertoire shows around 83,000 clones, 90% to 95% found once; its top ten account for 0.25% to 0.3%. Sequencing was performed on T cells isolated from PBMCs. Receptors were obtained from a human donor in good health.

CDR3 amino acids: CASSLGHDRYMNTEAFF. In DNA, the CDR3 is TGCGCCAGCAGCTTGGGGCACGACAGATACATGAACACTGAAGCTTTCTTT. The chain links TRBV5-1 to TRBJ1-1; a possible D gene is TRBD1 (5 bases). The V end lost 0 bases, the J end lost 0 bases, and 15 bases lay between the germline ends. Germline V CDR1 and CDR2: SGHRS, YFSETQ. The CDR3 covers 17 residues.

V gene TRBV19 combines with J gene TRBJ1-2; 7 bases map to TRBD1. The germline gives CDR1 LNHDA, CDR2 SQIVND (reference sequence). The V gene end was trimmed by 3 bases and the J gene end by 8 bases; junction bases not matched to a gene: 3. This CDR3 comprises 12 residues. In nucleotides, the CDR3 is TGTGCCAGTAGTATGGCGGACAGGGGCTACACCTTC. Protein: CASSMADRGYTF.

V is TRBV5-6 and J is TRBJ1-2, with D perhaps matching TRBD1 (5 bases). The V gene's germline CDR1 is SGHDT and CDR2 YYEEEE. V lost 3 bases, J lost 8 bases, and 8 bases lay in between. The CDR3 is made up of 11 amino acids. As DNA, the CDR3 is TGTGCCAGCAGCTCCAGGGTCGGCTACACCTTC. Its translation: CASSSRVGYTF.

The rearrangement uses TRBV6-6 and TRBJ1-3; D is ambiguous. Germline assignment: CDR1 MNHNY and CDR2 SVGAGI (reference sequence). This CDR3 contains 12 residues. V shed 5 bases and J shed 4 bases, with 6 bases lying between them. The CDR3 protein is CASSRQGNTIYF. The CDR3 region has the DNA TGTGCCAGCAGTCGTCAGGGAAACACCATATATTTT.

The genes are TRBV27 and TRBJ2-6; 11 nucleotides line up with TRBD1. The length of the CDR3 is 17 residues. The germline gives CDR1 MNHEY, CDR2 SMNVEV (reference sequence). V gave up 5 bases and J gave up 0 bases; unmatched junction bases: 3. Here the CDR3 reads CASSIGTGGSGANVLTF. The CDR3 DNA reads TGTGCCAGCAGTATTGGGACAGGGGGCTCTGGGGCCAACGTCCTGACTTTC.

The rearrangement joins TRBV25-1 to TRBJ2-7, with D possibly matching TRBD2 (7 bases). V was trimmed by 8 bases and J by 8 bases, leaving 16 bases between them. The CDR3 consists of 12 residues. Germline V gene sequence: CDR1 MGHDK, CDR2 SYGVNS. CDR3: CASDRGGGQQYF. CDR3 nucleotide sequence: TGTGCCAGCGACCGTGGGGGGGGGCAGCAGTACTTC.